This TCR beta chain was sequenced in a study of blood T cell repertoires in COVID-19. Some clones are missing from TCRdb's copy, which holds only in-frame ones; the method was immunoSEQ multiplex PCR. The sample lists about 80,000 clones; 70% to 90% were seen once. V trimming: 2 bases; J trimming: 12 bases; junction bases outside the gene matches: 0. The CDR3 runs 11 residues. Germline CDR1 is KGHSH and CDR2 is LQKENI. The sequence was obtained from a woman of 80 years or more with acute or convalescent COVID-19. The J gene is TRBJ2-1, the V gene TRBV18, with TRBD1 identical over 8 bases. Sequencing input: peripheral blood. DNA for the CDR3: TGTGCCAGCTCACCAGACAGGGGGCAGTTCTTC. This encodes CASSPDRGQFF.